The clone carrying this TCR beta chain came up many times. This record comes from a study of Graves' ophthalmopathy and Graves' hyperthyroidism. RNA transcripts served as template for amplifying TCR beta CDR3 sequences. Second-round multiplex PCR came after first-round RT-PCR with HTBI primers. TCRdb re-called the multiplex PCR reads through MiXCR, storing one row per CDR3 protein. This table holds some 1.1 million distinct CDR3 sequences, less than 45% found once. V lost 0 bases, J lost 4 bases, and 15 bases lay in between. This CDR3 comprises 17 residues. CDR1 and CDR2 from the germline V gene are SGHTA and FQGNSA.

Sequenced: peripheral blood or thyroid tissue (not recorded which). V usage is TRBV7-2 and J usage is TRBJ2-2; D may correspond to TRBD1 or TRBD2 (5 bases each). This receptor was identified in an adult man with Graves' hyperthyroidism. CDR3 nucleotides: TGTGCCAGCAGCTTAGCGTATCCACAGGCGGGCACCGGGGAGCTGTTTTTT. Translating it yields CASSLAYPQAGTGELFF.